Below are 26 T cell receptor beta chains sequenced from a single sample in a study of T cell repertoires in cytomegalovirus infection. TCRdb reanalysed the reads using MiXCR and keeps one entry per CDR3 protein. The data contain 150,000 to 200,000 distinct CDR3 sequences, over 25% of them singletons. Sequenced material: PBMCs. The receptors were gathered from a human donor in good health (CMV status not recorded). Some clones in this sample may be carry-over from other donors' samples.

This clonotype was seen repeatedly, ten times or more. J is TRBJ1-1 and V is TRBV7-2, with D possibly matching TRBD1 (5 bases). The V gene lost 5 bases and the J gene lost 7 bases, with 11 bases spanning the gap. The CDR3 totals 12 residues. Germline-derived CDR1 and CDR2 are SGHTA and FQGNSA. Here the CDR3 DNA reads TGTGCCAGCAGCCCAGGGACGGTTGAAGCTTTCTTT. It codes for CASSPGTVEAFF.

The chain combines TRBV2 with TRBJ2-3, with TRBD1 identical over 8 bases. Trimming cost V 7 bases and J 0 bases; bases outside gene matches: 12. The germline V gene has CDR1 SNHLY and CDR2 FYNNEI. The CDR3 has 17 residues. For the CDR3, the DNA is TGTGCCAGCAACTCACCTGGACAGGGATATAGCACAGATACGCAGTATTTT. It yields the protein CASNSPGQGYSTDTQYF.

V and J are TRBV10-3 and TRBJ1-1, with D possibly matching TRBD1 (6 bases). This CDR3 has 18 residues. Per the germline V gene, CDR1 is ENHRY and CDR2 is SYGVKD. The V end lost 4 bases, the J end lost 1 base, and 22 bases lay between the germline ends. In DNA, the CDR3 is TGTGCCATCAGTGCCTCTCCTTGGGGGGGGCGGCGGAACACTGAAGCTTTCTTT. Translating gives CAISASPWGGRRNTEAFF.

J is TRBJ2-1 and V is TRBV29-1; a weak D match, TRBD2 (7 bases). CDR1 is SQVTM and CDR2 is ANQGSEA in the germline V gene. This CDR3 comprises 16 residues. The ends were cut back, 3 bases at V and 0 bases at J, with 15 bases in the middle. CDR3: CSVESVGGDSYNEQFF. In DNA, the CDR3 is TGCAGCGTTGAGTCCGTAGGGGGGGACTCCTACAATGAGCAGTTCTTC.

V usage is TRBV3-1 and J usage is TRBJ1-1, with a possible D match to TRBD1 (6 bases). The germline V gene encodes CDR1 LGHDT and CDR2 YNNKEL (reference sequence). Trimming removed 4 bases from V and 5 bases from J, with 14 bases in between. The CDR3 runs to 14 residues. The DNA of the CDR3 is TGTGCCAGCAGCCGGGGGCAGACTTTGACTGAAGCTTTCTTT. It is translated as CASSRGQTLTEAFF.

About this clonotype: A much larger clone lies one base from this, so it may be a read error. The chain has TRBV6-8 and TRBJ2-1, with D perhaps being TRBD1 or TRBD2 (6 bases each). This CDR3 contains 17 residues. Germline assignment: CDR1 MNHGY and CDR2 SAAAGT. The CDR3: CASNYSTRDTYYNEQFF. In DNA, the CDR3 is TGTGCCAGCAATTACTCGACTAGGGACACATACTACAATGAGCAGTTCTTC.

This clonotype was counted only a few times. The chain has TRBV5-6 and TRBJ2-7, with 9 bases that match TRBD1. Germline CDR1 is SGHDT and CDR2 is YYEEEE. This CDR3 has 15 amino acids. Trimming at V came to 4 bases and at J to 2 bases, leaving 7 bases not matched to a gene. CDR3 sequence reads: CASSLPGQGTYEQYF. CDR3 in DNA: TGTGCCAGCAGCCTTCCGGGACAGGGTACCTACGAGCAGTACTTC.

This clonotype was seen a handful of times. The V call is TRBV7-9, the J call TRBJ2-5, with 10 nucleotides matching TRBD1. The germline CDR1 and CDR2 sequences are SEHNR and FQNEAQ (reference sequence). V shed 3 bases, J shed 4 bases, and the junction held 8 bases outside the gene matches. This CDR3 region has 16 residues. The CDR3, as DNA: TGTGCCAGCAGCTTCCCCGGGACAGGGGAACGAGAGACCCAGTACTTC. Residues: CASSFPGTGERETQYF.

This clonotype came up a few times. This chain joins TRBV24-1 and TRBJ2-1; TRBD1 might be the D (5 bases). V lost 5 bases to trimming and J lost 4 bases, with 17 bases between them. This CDR3 comprises 16 residues. The germline gives CDR1 KGHDR, CDR2 SFDVKD. CDR3 sequence: CATSGVGQGRYNEQFF. In nucleotides, the CDR3 is TGTGCCACCAGTGGTGTTGGGCAGGGAAGATACAATGAGCAGTTCTTC.

The chain employs TRBV7-2 and TRBJ1-6; 10 positions agree with TRBD1. CDR3 length: 20 residues. Germline V gives CDR1 SGHTA, CDR2 FQGNSA. The J segment lost 10 bases and the V segment lost 1 base, leaving 19 bases of the junction unmatched. In DNA, the CDR3 is TGTGCCAGCAGCTTAGTGCGGGCTATACCGGGACAGGGGCTAGGCTCACCCCTCCACTTT. Its protein product is CASSLVRAIPGQGLGSPLHF.

This clonotype was counted at least ten times. The V gene is TRBV7-6, the J gene TRBJ2-5, with D perhaps being TRBD1 or TRBD2 (6 bases each). CDR3 length: 15 residues. The V gene's germline CDR1 is SGHVS and CDR2 FNYEAQ. Trimming took 0 bases from V and 0 from J, leaving 8 bases between them. This CDR3 is CASSLAGGHQETQYF. The CDR3 bases are TGTGCCAGCAGCTTAGCGGGGGGCCACCAAGAGACCCAGTACTTC.

The rearrangement joins TRBV7-9 to TRBJ1-1; perhaps TRBD1 as D (6 bases). The CDR3 length is 14 residues. The germline CDR1 and CDR2 sequences are SEHNR and FQNEAQ (reference sequence). V lost 6 bases and J lost 1, with 12 bases in between. The CDR3 bases are TGTGCCAGCAGTTTACCAGGGGAGAACACTGAAGCTTTCTTT. This gives the protein CASSLPGENTEAFF.

The gene calls are TRBV19 and TRBJ1-1; 7 bases align to TRBD1. Germline V gene lookup returns CDR1 LNHDA and CDR2 SQIVND (reference sequence). With 3 bases clipped from V and 5 bases from J, the junction kept 6 bases outside the gene matches. CDR3 length: 14 residues. CDR3 DNA: TGTGCCAGTAGTATTTCAGGGGGTAGGACTGAAGCTTTCTTT. Residues: CASSISGGRTEAFF.

The rearrangement links TRBV20-1 to TRBJ2-7; TRBD1 might be the D (5 bases). The CDR3 spans 12 residues. V was clipped by 2 bases and J by 3 bases, with 8 bases between them. Germline-derived CDR1 and CDR2 are DFQATT and SNEGSKA (reference sequence). For the CDR3, the DNA is TGCAGTGCTAGATTAGGGGTCTACGAGCAGTACTTC. Translating it yields CSARLGVYEQYF.

The chain combines TRBV6-2 or TRBV6-3 with TRBJ1-2; D not resolved. The CDR3 spans 14 residues. The germline V and J ends were trimmed by 7 bases and 3 bases, with 15 bases remaining between them. Germline values: CDR1 MNHEY, CDR2 SVGEGT. CDR3 coding DNA: TGTGCCAGCACCTACGGAACGAGGGACTATGGCTACACCTTC. This sequence encodes CASTYGTRDYGYTF.

The chain has TRBV20-1 and TRBJ2-1, with TRBD2 as a possible D gene (5 bases). The V end lost 4 bases, the J end lost 0 bases, and 10 bases lay between the germline ends. Looked up from germline, CDR1 is DFQATT and CDR2 is SNEGSKA (reference sequence). The CDR3 consists of 14 residues. The CDR3 reads CSAKDFSSYNEQFF. In DNA, the CDR3 is TGCAGTGCTAAGGACTTCAGCTCCTACAATGAGCAGTTCTTC.

V gene TRBV20-1 combines with J gene TRBJ2-7, with TRBD2 matching over 11 bases. The trim removed 2 bases at V and 0 bases at J, leaving 6 bases unmatched. The germline V gene encodes CDR1 DFQATT and CDR2 SNEGSKA (reference sequence). The CDR3 covers 16 residues. CDR3 coding DNA: TGCAGTGCTAGACCCCCGACTAGCGGGATCTCCTACGAGCAGTACTTC. This codes for CSARPPTSGISYEQYF.

This clonotype was recorded a few times. This chain joins TRBV7-3 and TRBJ1-5; D remains unclear. Trimming shortened V by 6 bases and J by 0 bases, and 15 bases separated the two germline ends. CDR3 length: 16 residues. CDR1 SGHTA and CDR2 FQGTGA come from the germline V gene. The CDR3 reads CASRPGRQYSNQPQHF. DNA for the CDR3: TGTGCCAGCAGGCCCGGCCGGCAGTATAGCAATCAGCCCCAGCATTTT.

The chain employs TRBV20-1 and TRBJ1-2, with D uncertain. The CDR3 loop spans 12 amino acids. V gave up 3 bases and J gave up 4 bases, with 9 bases separating them. The germline V gene has CDR1 DFQATT and CDR2 SNEGSKA (reference sequence). In DNA, the CDR3 is TGCAGTGCTAGGCCCCCTTCCTATGGCTACACCTTC. Translating gives CSARPPSYGYTF.

A note on this clonotype: This may be a read error: a much more frequent sequence differs by one nucleotide. This chain connects TRBV7-2 to TRBJ2-5; D call uncertain. The CDR3 sequence is 14 residues long. V was shortened by 5 bases and J by 3 bases, with 13 bases between the two germline ends. Per the germline V gene, CDR1 is SGHTA and CDR2 is FQGNSA. The CDR3 region is CASSRLQTKETQYF. The CDR3 DNA is TGTGCCAGCAGCAGACTCCAAACTAAAGAGACCCAGTACTTC.

Ten or more counts support this clonotype. This rearrangement joins TRBV6-6 to TRBJ1-4; D gene uncertain. The germline gives CDR1 MNHNY, CDR2 SVGAGI (reference sequence). This CDR3 region has 13 residues. Trimming pared 2 bases from V and 5 bases from J, leaving 6 bases between. CDR3 loop: CASSYKENEKLFF. CDR3 DNA sequence: TGTGCCAGCAGTTACAAGGAGAATGAAAAACTGTTTTTT.

Comments on this clonotype: A read error may account for a junction end that differs from germline. The chain recombines TRBV6-2 or TRBV6-3 with TRBJ2-2; the D gene is possibly TRBD1 (6 bases). This CDR3 is 15 amino acids long. Germline loops: CDR1 MNHEY, CDR2 SVGEGT. CDR3: CGSSYSRTAVGELFF. CDR3 coding DNA: TGTGGCAGCAGTTACTCGAGGACAGCGGTCGGGGAGCTGTTTTTT.

The chain employs TRBV7-2 and TRBJ2-1; D is unresolved. The CDR3 loop spans 15 amino acids. The V gene lost 1 base and the J gene lost 5 bases, with 12 bases spanning the gap. CDR1 and CDR2 from the germline V gene are SGHTA and FQGNSA. This CDR3 reads CASSLDVSLDNEQFF. In DNA form, the CDR3 reads TGTGCCAGCAGCTTAGATGTTAGCCTCGACAATGAGCAGTTCTTC.

The chain carries TRBV30 and TRBJ1-1; weak D call: TRBD1 (6 bases). The CDR3 consists of 14 residues. The germline V gene encodes CDR1 GTSNPN and CDR2 SVGIG (reference sequence). V lost 1 base and J 2 bases, leaving 11 bases between the germline ends. The DNA of the CDR3 is TGTGCCTGGAGTGGGTGGACAGAAAACACTGAAGCTTTCTTT. Amino acids: CAWSGWTENTEAFF. Looking up the rest from reference TRBV30 and TRBJ1-1 gives the full variable domain: SQTIHQWPATLVQPVGSPLSLECTVEGTSNPNLYWYRQAAGRGLQLLFYSVGIGQISSEVPQNLSASRPQDRQFILSSKKLLLSDSGFYLCAWSGWTENTEAFFGQGTRLTVV.

This clonotype was seen more than once but under ten times. CDR3 amino acids: CASSQSIVRSGTGKYGYTF. CDR3 in DNA: TGCGCCAGCAGTCAATCCATTGTTAGATCCGGGACAGGCAAATATGGCTACACCTTC. The V gene is TRBV23-1, the J gene TRBJ1-2, with 8 bases that match TRBD1. TRBV23-1 is an open reading frame whose function is uncertain. The CDR3 has 19 residues. With 0 bases clipped from V and 5 bases from J, the junction kept 17 bases outside the gene matches.

This clonotype was counted between two and nine times. The junction and the germline gene differ at one end; a read error may be behind it. V usage is TRBV6-1 and J usage is TRBJ2-7; tentative D call: TRBD1 (6 bases). This CDR3 comprises 15 residues. CDR1 and CDR2 (germline): MNHNS, SASEGT. The CDR3 sequence: CASNIGRGFSYKQYF. The CDR3 DNA sequence: TGTGCCAGCAATATCGGCAGGGGCTTCTCCTACAAGCAGTACTTC.